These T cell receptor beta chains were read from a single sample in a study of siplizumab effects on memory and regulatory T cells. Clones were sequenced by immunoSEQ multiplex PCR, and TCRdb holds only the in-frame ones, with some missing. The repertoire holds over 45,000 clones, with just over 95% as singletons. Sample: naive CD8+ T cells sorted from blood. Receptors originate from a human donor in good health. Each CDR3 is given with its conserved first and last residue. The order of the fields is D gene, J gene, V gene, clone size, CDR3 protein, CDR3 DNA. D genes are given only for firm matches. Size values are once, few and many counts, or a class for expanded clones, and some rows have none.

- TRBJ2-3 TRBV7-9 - CASSLAYDTQYF TGTGCCAGCAGCTTAGCGTACGATACGCAGTATTTT
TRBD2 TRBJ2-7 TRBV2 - CASGTSGRFSPHEQYF TGTGCCAGCGGGACTAGCGGGAGGTTTTCCCCTCACGAGCAGTACTTC
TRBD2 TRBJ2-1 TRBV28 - CASSLGREGNEQFF TGTGCCAGCAGTTTGGGACGGGAGGGGAATGAGCAGTTCTTC
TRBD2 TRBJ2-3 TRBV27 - CASSFGGGSTDTQYF TGTGCCAGCAGTTTCGGGGGAGGGAGCACAGATACGCAGTATTTT
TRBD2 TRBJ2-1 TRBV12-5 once CASGPGLAGALSYNEQFF TGTGCTAGTGGCCCCGGACTAGCGGGAGCCCTTTCCTACAATGAGCAGTTCTTC
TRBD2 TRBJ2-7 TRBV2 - CASSGLAGEQYF TGTGCCAGCAGTGGACTAGCGGGAGAGCAGTACTTC
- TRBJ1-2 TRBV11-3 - CASSLVGSARSGYTF TGTGCCAGCAGCTTAGTTGGGTCGGCTAGGTCTGGCTACACCTTC
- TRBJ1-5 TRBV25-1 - CASEWGNQPQHF TGTGCCAGTGAGTGGGGCAATCAGCCCCAGCATTTT
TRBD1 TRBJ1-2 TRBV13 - CASSLGTGPGYTF TGTGCCAGCAGCTTGGGGACAGGGCCTGGCTACACCTTC
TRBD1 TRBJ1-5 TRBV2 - CASSGQGAGQPQHF TGTGCCAGCAGTGGACAGGGGGCAGGGCAGCCCCAGCATTTT